The source of this TCR beta chain is a study of T cell changes during pregnancy in multiple sclerosis. This CDR3 is 11 amino acids long. Per germline, CDR1 MNHEY and CDR2 SMNVEV (reference sequence). V was clipped by 2 bases and J by 6 bases, with 2 bases between them. Using immunoSEQ multiplex PCR, the repertoire was profiled, and TCRdb retains in-frame clones only, with some absent. The sample lists under 55,000 clones; roughly 95% were seen once. The origin of this receptor is a female donor with multiple sclerosis, enrolled in a pregnancy study. Material: CD4+ T cells from peripheral blood mononuclear cells, obtained in the third trimester of pregnancy. The chain links TRBV27 to TRBJ2-1; D is uncertain. The CDR3 region is CASSLRNEQFF. The CDR3 nucleotides read TGTGCCAGCAGTTTACGCAATGAGCAGTTCTTC.